This T cell receptor (beta chain) derives from a study of PD-L1 blockade in urothelial cancer. Study-level information: About 90% of the roughly 29 patients were men who had bladder-origin urothelial cancer. Blood underwent analysis 3 weeks (second dose) and 6 weeks after treatment began.

Time point described: peripheral blood 6 weeks after treatment start. This clone was counted once. Per the germline V gene, CDR1 is SEHNR and CDR2 is FQNEAQ (reference sequence). The CDR3 loop spans 13 amino acids. Between the trimmed V and J ends, which lost 4 bases and 5 bases, there was a span of 12 bases. Each PCR had synthetic TCR analog templates added to it as a spike-in. Using immunoSEQ multiplex PCR, the repertoire was profiled, and TCRdb retains in-frame clones only, with some absent. In the table there are about 120,000 clones, about 83% of which are singletons. This receptor was obtained from a man between 45 and 60 years old with urothelial cancer. The chain couples TRBV7-9 to TRBJ2-7; possibly TRBD2 for D (6 bases). This sample comprised PBMCs, obtained around atezolizumab (anti-PD-L1) treatment. CDR3 residues: CASSSAGRHEQYF. CDR3 nucleotides: TGTGCCAGCAGCTCCGCCGGGAGACACGAGCAGTACTTC.